This T cell receptor (beta chain) was documented in a study of technical replicates of blood from several donors. Method: immunoSEQ multiplex PCR; TCRdb's copy keeps in-frame clones and lacks some. The table shows 65,000 to 80,000 clones, with under 99% occurring only once. The CDR3 contains 19 residues. The V gene's germline CDR1 is SNHLY and CDR2 FYNNEI. V dropped 6 bases and J dropped 3 bases, with 30 bases sitting between them. This TCR was sampled from a human donor in good health. The rearrangement joins TRBV2 to TRBJ2-7; D may be TRBD2 (8 bases). The sample consisted of T cells isolated from PBMCs. CDR3 sequence reads: CASRGLQGFPTSDYYEQYF. The CDR3 DNA is TGTGCCAGCAGGGGTTTACAGGGGTTTCCGACTAGCGACTACTACGAGCAGTACTTC.